This TCR beta chain came from a study of shared clonotypes between healthy human individuals. At the level of the study: Three men and a couple of women, aged 18 to 49, were donors.

As for this clone: What it recognizes is unknown.

Study processing details: Filtering of immunoSEQ junctional sequences could not match full-length read filtering. Generated by immunoSEQ multiplex PCR, the TCRdb table keeps only in-frame clones and is missing some. That table furnishes V, J and clone size, whereas the DNA furnished D and trimming. The sample has some 1 million clones, approximately 68% seen once. Study observations and caveats: Clonotypes that were shared across a handful of donors made up approximately 5% of naive CD4 clonotypes. Researchers sampled only blood; tissue repertoires likely differ.

The sequence derives from a man between 18 and 35 years old in good health. The sequenced sample consisted of memory CD4+ T cells sorted from blood. The subset denotes: CD45RA-negative fraction.

CDR3 loop: CAWSAGQGLYNEKLFF. CDR3 nucleotide sequence: TGTGCCTGGAGCGCGGGACAGGGCCTATATAATGAAAAACTGTTTTTT. The chain couples TRBV30 to TRBJ1-4, with 9 bases identical to TRBD1. The J segment lost 4 bases and the V segment lost 3 bases, leaving 9 bases of the junction unmatched. The germline CDR1 and CDR2 sequences are GTSNPN and SVGIG (reference sequence). The CDR3 contains 16 residues.